A selection of T cell receptor beta chains follows, all from one sample in a study of blood T cells in healthy people across ages. TCRdb itself ran the 5' RACE reads through MiXCR, one entry per CDR3 protein. The table lists 1.5 million to 2 million distinct CDR3 sequences, approximately 50% of them singletons, with less than 2.5% in the top ten. The source material was blood. The receptors stem from a woman aged 35 to 49 in good health. Each CDR3 is given with its conserved first and last residue. A D gene is named only where the DNA matches it firmly. Part of the rows lack a size; the others show once, few, many or a class for expanded clones.

size: few
D: TRBD1
J: TRBJ2-7
V: TRBV29-1
CDR3: CSVGGPRGLTYEQYF
DNA: TGCAGCGTTGGTGGGCCCAGGGGGCTAACCTACGAGCAGTACTTC

size: few
D: NA
J: TRBJ1-2
V: TRBV12-3/TRBV12-4
CDR3: CASSFGSTYYTF
DNA: TGTGCCAGCAGTTTTGGGTCAACTTACTACACCTTC

size: NA
D: NA
J: TRBJ2-3
V: TRBV6-5
CDR3: CASEGTGDTQYF
DNA: TGTGCCAGCGAGGGGACCGGGGATACGCAGTATTTT

size: few
D: TRBD1
J: TRBJ2-7
V: TRBV28
CDR3: CASSEIGQGIFKYEQYF
DNA: TGTGCCAGCAGTGAGATCGGACAGGGTATTTTTAAGTACGAGCAGTACTTC

size: few
D: TRBD2
J: TRBJ2-5
V: TRBV13
CDR3: CASSPSTSGGRETQYF
DNA: TGTGCCAGCAGCCCGTCAACTAGCGGGGGGCGGGAGACCCAGTACTTC

size: NA
D: TRBD2
J: TRBJ2-3
V: TRBV13
CDR3: CASSTRTSGSDTQYF
DNA: TGTGCCAGCAGCACTAGGACTAGCGGGTCAGATACGCAGTATTTT

size: once
D: NA
J: TRBJ1-6
V: TRBV4-3
CDR3: CASSSEPSGSSPLHF
DNA: TGCGCCAGCAGCTCCGAGCCTTCGGGTTCATCACCCCTCCACTTT

size: NA
D: TRBD1
J: TRBJ2-1
V: TRBV6-4
CDR3: CASSIDRGAYNEQFF
DNA: TGTGCCAGCAGTATCGACAGGGGCGCCTACAATGAGCAGTTCTTC

size: NA
D: NA
J: TRBJ2-4
V: TRBV21-1
CDR3: CASSLQTSGGARTKNIQYF
DNA: TGTGCCAGCAGCTTACAGACTAGCGGGGGGGCCAGGACCAAAAACATTCAGTACTTC

size: NA
D: NA
J: TRBJ2-3
V: TRBV5-6
CDR3: CASRNPEVDTQYF
DNA: TGTGCCAGCAGGAACCCCGAAGTGGATACGCAGTATTTT

size: NA
D: NA
J: TRBJ2-1
V: TRBV28
CDR3: CATGLRYNEQFF
DNA: TGTGCCACGGGACTCCGATACAATGAGCAGTTCTTC

size: NA
D: NA
J: TRBJ2-3
V: TRBV6-5
CDR3: CATRTVSSTDTQYF
DNA: TGTGCCACCCGGACAGTCTCTAGCACAGATACGCAGTATTTT

size: few
D: NA
J: TRBJ1-2
V: TRBV29-1
CDR3: CSVDQPGNYGYTF
DNA: TGCAGCGTTGATCAGCCAGGGAACTATGGCTACACCTTC

size: NA
D: NA
J: TRBJ2-1
V: TRBV20-1
CDR3: CSAFNRGRGPGEQFF
DNA: TGCAGTGCGTTTAATCGCGGGCGGGGGCCTGGTGAGCAGTTCTTC

size: few
D: TRBD1
J: TRBJ2-5
V: TRBV7-2
CDR3: CASSGWDRGQYQETQYF
DNA: TGTGCCAGCAGCGGGTGGGACAGGGGCCAGTACCAAGAGACCCAGTACTTC

size: NA
D: NA
J: TRBJ2-1
V: TRBV6-2/TRBV6-3
CDR3: CASSDPGPPEFF
DNA: TGTGCCAGCAGTGACCCGGGACCCCCAGAGTTCTTC

size: NA
D: NA
J: TRBJ2-5
V: TRBV6-5
CDR3: CASSSHGTIETQYF
DNA: TGTGCCAGCAGTTCGCATGGGACCATAGAGACCCAGTACTTC

size: once
D: TRBD1
J: TRBJ2-7
V: TRBV28
CDR3: CASSRPRQGHYEQYF
DNA: TGTGCCAGCAGCCGACCTAGACAGGGCCACTACGAGCAGTACTTC

size: few
D: TRBD1
J: TRBJ1-6
V: TRBV7-2
CDR3: CASRDNRGSYNSPLHF
DNA: TGTGCCAGCAGGGATAACAGGGGATCCTATAATTCACCCCTCCACTTT

size: NA
D: NA
J: TRBJ2-4
V: TRBV7-2
CDR3: CASSPRQRDIQYF
DNA: TGTGCCAGCAGCCCTCGACAGAGAGACATTCAGTACTTC

size: NA
D: NA
J: TRBJ2-7
V: TRBV29-1
CDR3: CSVVGSAYEQYF
DNA: TGCAGCGTTGTAGGGTCGGCCTACGAGCAGTACTTC

size: NA
D: TRBD2
J: TRBJ2-1
V: TRBV6-2/TRBV6-3
CDR3: CASRNSGGAYNGQFF
DNA: TGTGCCAGCAGAAATAGCGGGGGGGCCTACAATGGGCAGTTCTTC

size: NA
D: TRBD2
J: TRBJ2-5
V: TRBV5-1
CDR3: CAGSSGGRVNEQYF
DNA: TGCGCCGGCAGCTCGGGGGGGCGGGTTAATGAGCAGTACTTC

size: NA
D: NA
J: TRBJ2-7
V: TRBV29-1
CDR3: CSAFSRGASYEQYF
DNA: TGCAGCGCATTCTCCCGGGGGGCCTCCTACGAGCAGTACTTC

size: few
D: NA
J: TRBJ1-5
V: TRBV20-1
CDR3: CSAAVGNQPQHF
DNA: TGCAGTGCTGCAGTGGGCAATCAGCCCCAGCATTTT

size: NA
D: TRBD1
J: TRBJ2-5
V: TRBV7-2
CDR3: CASSLDTGAPINEQYF
DNA: TGTGCCAGCAGCTTAGATACAGGGGCGCCTATCAATGAGCAGTACTTC

size: NA
D: TRBD1
J: TRBJ2-5
V: TRBV7-9
CDR3: CASSTRQGMGETQYF
DNA: TGTGCCAGCAGCACCCGACAGGGTATGGGAGAGACCCAGTACTTC

size: few
D: TRBD1
J: TRBJ2-7
V: TRBV15
CDR3: CATSRGDRGREQYF
DNA: TGTGCCACCAGCAGAGGGGACAGGGGACGCGAGCAGTACTTC

size: NA
D: NA
J: TRBJ2-5
V: TRBV12-3/TRBV12-4
CDR3: CASKQYNEQYF
DNA: TGTGCCAGCAAACAGTACAATGAGCAGTACTTC

size: NA
D: TRBD1
J: TRBJ2-5
V: TRBV7-2
CDR3: CASSLQGAQRETQYF
DNA: TGTGCCAGCAGCTTACAGGGGGCGCAGCGGGAGACCCAGTACTTC

size: once
D: NA
J: TRBJ1-1
V: TRBV3-1
CDR3: CASSRSGTEAFF
DNA: TGTGCCAGCAGCCGTTCGGGAACTGAAGCTTTCTTT